Following are 14 T cell receptor beta chains from one sample sequenced in a study of blood T cell repertoires in COVID-19. Sequencing was performed with immunoSEQ multiplex PCR; in TCRdb, only in-frame clones are kept and a portion is missing. The data contain approximately 300,000 clones, 65% to 85% of them singletons. The sequenced sample was peripheral blood. The source of these receptors is a woman in her forties or fifties with acute or convalescent COVID-19.

V and J are TRBV19 and TRBJ2-1; TRBD1 might be the D (5 bases). V dropped 7 bases and J dropped 2 bases, with 12 bases sitting between them. The CDR3 length is 14 residues. Germline lookup yields CDR1 LNHDA and CDR2 SQIVND (reference sequence). In DNA form, the CDR3 reads TGTGCCAGTAATGGGGCTGCCACCTACAATGAGCAGTTCTTC. This encodes CASNGAATYNEQFF.

The chain recombines TRBV18 with TRBJ2-7; TRBD1 matches at 7 bases. The CDR3 loop spans 15 amino acids. V lost 5 bases to trimming and J lost 0 bases; unmatched junction nucleotides: 7. Germline CDR1 reads KGHSH; CDR2 reads LQKENI. The CDR3 spells CASSSRTGDSYEQYV. Here the CDR3 DNA reads TGTGCCAGCTCATCTCGGACAGGTGACTCCTACGAGCAGTACGTC.

This rearrangement joins TRBV18 to TRBJ2-5; 9 bases are shared with TRBD2. The CDR3 extends over 16 amino acids. Germline assignment: CDR1 KGHSH and CDR2 LQKENI. With 3 bases clipped from V and 5 bases from J, the junction kept 10 bases outside the gene matches. CDR3 DNA sequence: TGTGCCAGCTCACCCCTCGGTAGCGGGAGCACTGAGACCCAGTACTTC. This sequence encodes CASSPLGSGSTETQYF.

The genes are TRBV9 and TRBJ1-1; 8 bases fit TRBD1. The CDR3 spans 12 residues. V trimming: 4 bases; J trimming: 8 bases; junction bases outside the gene matches: 4. Germline loops: CDR1 SGDLS, CDR2 YYNGEE. Here the CDR3 DNA reads TGTGCCAGCAGCACCCGGGACAGGGAAGCTTTCTTT. It yields the protein CASSTRDREAFF.

The genes are TRBV2 and TRBJ2-5, with D unclear. Per the germline V gene, CDR1 is SNHLY and CDR2 is FYNNEI. The CDR3 has 12 amino acids. V was cut by 3 bases and J by 6 bases, with 8 bases left in between. As DNA, the CDR3 is TGTGCCAGCAGTGACCCCACAAAGACCCAGTACTTC. As protein: CASSDPTKTQYF.

The chain couples TRBV6-5 to TRBJ2-1, with TRBD1 matching over 9 bases. V was clipped by 7 bases and J by 8 bases; unmatched bases: 9. In germline, CDR1 is MNHEY, CDR2 SVGAGI. The CDR3 is 14 amino acids. In DNA, the CDR3 is TGTGCCAGCATAACCGGGACAGGGATCTATGAGCAGTTCTTC. This sequence encodes CASITGTGIYEQFF.

The chain joins TRBV27 to TRBJ1-2; 10 bases are shared with TRBD1. Trimming took 5 bases from V and 1 from J; bases not matched to a gene: 1. CDR3 size: 14 residues. Germline V CDR1 and CDR2: MNHEY, SMNVEV (reference sequence). The CDR3 is CASSRDRGNYGYTF. The CDR3 nucleotides read TGTGCCAGCAGTCGGGACAGGGGTAACTATGGCTACACCTTC.

The rearrangement joins TRBV7-7 to TRBJ1-4; D is uncertain. From germline, CDR1 is SSHAT and CDR2 FNYEAQ (reference sequence). The CDR3 is 17 residues long. Trimming cost V 5 bases and J 4 bases, with 20 bases left between them. The CDR3 spells CASSPEGLPRDNEKLFF. The DNA for the CDR3 is TGTGCCAGCAGCCCCGAAGGACTCCCTCGAGATAATGAAAAACTGTTTTTT.

The J gene is TRBJ1-1, the V gene TRBV5-5; no clear D. This CDR3 comprises 12 residues. Germline CDR1 and CDR2: SGHKS and YYEKEE (reference sequence). Trimming shortened V by 3 bases and J by 5 bases, and 8 bases separated the two germline ends. DNA for the CDR3: TGTGCCAGCAGCTCCGGGGTGACTGAAGCTTTCTTT. It encodes CASSSGVTEAFF. Filled out from reference TRBV5-5 and TRBJ1-1, the complete variable domain reads DAGVTQSPTHLIKTRGQQVTLRCSPISGHKSVSWYQQVLGQGPQFIFQYYEKEERGRGNFPDRFSARQFPNYSSELNVNALLLGDSALYLCASSSGVTEAFFGQGTRLTVV.

The chain uses TRBV6-5 and TRBJ2-1; D possibly corresponds to TRBD1 (6 bases). V dropped 6 bases and J dropped 0 bases, with 12 bases sitting between them. The CDR3 covers 15 residues. CDR1 is MNHEY and CDR2 is SVGAGI in the germline V gene. As DNA, the CDR3 is TGTGCCAGCAGAGGGGACACCAACTCCTACAATGAGCAGTTCTTC. Translation gives CASRGDTNSYNEQFF.

A note on this clone: At one end, the junction sequence differs from germline, possibly due to a read error. The chain recombines TRBV27 with TRBJ1-1; the D is unclear. The germline V gene encodes CDR1 MNHEY and CDR2 SMNVEV (reference sequence). This CDR3 is 14 amino acids long. For the CDR3, the DNA is TGTGCCAGCCGTAGAAGAACAGATAACATTGAAGCTTTCTTT. Amino acids: CASRRRTDNIEAFF.

This chain links TRBV12-5 with TRBJ1-6; a possible D gene is TRBD1 (6 bases). Trimming shortened V by 4 bases and J by 6 bases, and 10 bases separated the two germline ends. Germline loops: CDR1 LGHNT, CDR2 FRNRAP. This CDR3 is 14 amino acids long. For the CDR3, the DNA is TGTGCTAGTGGTTCGCAGGGGATTAATTCACCCCTCCACTTT. Protein product: CASGSQGINSPLHF.

The chain recombines TRBV19 with TRBJ2-2; 7 nucleotides line up with TRBD1. Losses at the gene ends were 10 bases for V and 0 bases for J; bases not matched to a gene: 8. Germline V gene lookup returns CDR1 LNHDA and CDR2 SQIVND (reference sequence). This CDR3 region has 15 residues. CDR3 in amino acids: CATTSGTANTGELFF. CDR3 DNA: TGTGCCACGACGTCCGGGACAGCGAACACCGGGGAGCTGTTTTTT.

The chain has TRBV5-1 and TRBJ1-1; TRBD1 matches at 11 bases. Germline V gene lookup returns CDR1 SGHRS and CDR2 YFSETQ. The V and J ends lost 9 bases and 8 bases, in that order; junction bases with no gene match: 3. The CDR3 is 11 residues long. Here the CDR3 reads CATDRGQEAFF. The CDR3 DNA reads as TGCGCCACGGACAGGGGGCAGGAAGCTTTCTTT. The full variable domain, rest sourced from reference TRBV5-1 and TRBJ1-1, is KAGVTQTPRYLIKTRGQQVTLSCSPISGHRSVSWYQQTPGQGLQFLFEYFSETQRNKGNFPGRFSGRQFSNSRSEMNVSTLELGDSALYLCATDRGQEAFFGQGTRLTVV.